Below are 20 T cell receptor beta chains sequenced from a single sample in a study of immune evolution from preneoplasia to lung adenocarcinoma. The data were produced by immunoSEQ multiplex PCR, yet TCRdb's version contains in-frame clones alone and is incomplete. The data contain more than 10,000 clones, more than 75% of them singletons. Material: FFPE tissue from an adenomatous hyperplasia lung lesion. The subset was: atypical adenomatous hyperplasia (AAH), lung preneoplasia. The receptors originated from a person between 45 and 75 years old with lung adenocarcinoma.

This clone was picked up one time. The rearrangement joins TRBV2 to TRBJ2-1, with 7 bases aligning to TRBD2. The V segment lost 5 bases and the J segment 5 bases; nucleotides outside the gene matches: 3. CDR3 length equals 13 residues. Germline V CDR1 and CDR2: SNHLY, FYNNEI. DNA for the CDR3: TGTGCCAGCAGTAGCCTAGCGGACAATGAGCAGTTCTTC. Encoded protein: CASSSLADNEQFF.

Only a few counts were recorded for this clone. V and J are TRBV28 and TRBJ1-2; D gene ambiguous. There are 15 residues in the CDR3. Germline loops: CDR1 MDHEN, CDR2 SYDVKM. Deletions cut 1 base from V and 3 bases from J, with 12 bases between. The CDR3 region has the DNA TGTGCCAGCAGTTTATTAGGCGCCGATCACTATGGCTACACCTTC. This sequence encodes CASSLLGADHYGYTF.

The J gene is TRBJ1-2, the V gene TRBV28; a weak D match, TRBD1 (6 bases). V was trimmed by 10 bases and J by 5 bases, leaving 26 bases between them. The CDR3 length is 16 residues. Germline assignment: CDR1 MDHEN and CDR2 SYDVKM. The DNA of the CDR3 is TGTGCCACCCTCTTTGGTGGGGGGCTCTCGAATTATGGCTACACCTTC. Protein product: CATLFGGGLSNYGYTF.

This chain links TRBV28 with TRBJ2-2; tentative D call: TRBD1 (5 bases). V gave up 6 bases and J gave up 6 bases, with 11 bases separating them. The germline gives CDR1 MDHEN, CDR2 SYDVKM. The CDR3 is made up of 13 amino acids. CDR3: CASRDSIAGELFF. As DNA, the CDR3 is TGTGCCAGCAGAGACAGTATCGCCGGGGAGCTGTTTTTT.

The genes are TRBV29-1 and TRBJ1-1; TRBD1 agrees at 8 bases. The length of the CDR3 is 14 residues. Germline trimming cut 4 bases from V and 1 base from J; bases unmatched to any gene: 5. From germline, CDR1 is SQVTM and CDR2 ANQGSEA. In DNA, the CDR3 is TGCAGCGTTGGGGCAGGGGGCGCGAACACTGAAGCTTTCTTT. Residues: CSVGAGGANTEAFF.

The V gene is TRBV5-1, the J gene TRBJ2-2, with 8 positions matching TRBD2. Germline assignment: CDR1 SGHRS and CDR2 YFSETQ. V was pared by 0 bases and J by 6 bases, with 7 bases of the junction left unmatched. The CDR3 is 16 amino acids. In nucleotides, the CDR3 is TGCGCCAGCAGCTTGGCCACAGCGGGAGAGGCCGGGGAGCTGTTTTTT. Amino acids: CASSLATAGEAGELFF.

The rearrangement uses TRBV6-1 and TRBJ1-6, with a possible D match to TRBD1 (6 bases). Per the germline V gene, CDR1 is MNHNS and CDR2 is SASEGT. The CDR3 loop spans 18 amino acids. Trimming shortened V by 0 bases and J by 2 bases, and 14 bases separated the two germline ends. The DNA for the CDR3 is TGTGCCAGCAGTGAAGCGCTTCGAGGGGGTACCTATAATTCACCCCTCCACTTT. This sequence encodes CASSEALRGGTYNSPLHF.

This clone has only one observation. The chain employs TRBV12-1 and TRBJ2-3; TRBD2, the table's D call, lacks a check against the DNA. TRBV12-1 is a documented pseudogene. The CDR3 has 17 amino acids. CDR3 sequence reads: CASSLIAGRAITDTQYF. CDR3 bases: TGTGCCAGCAGCTTAATAGCGGGAAGAGCAATCACAGATACGCAGTATTTT.

The chain is built from TRBV6-5 and TRBJ1-1; D gene uncertain. The CDR3 contains 13 residues. Germline V gene sequence: CDR1 MNHEY, CDR2 SVGAGI. V dropped 9 bases and J dropped 7 bases, with 18 bases sitting between them. The CDR3 DNA sequence: TGTGCCAGTATCCCGCTGGGTTGGAATGAAGCTTTCTTT. Protein product: CASIPLGWNEAFF.

The chain has TRBV6-5 and TRBJ2-1; tentatively, D is TRBD2 (6 bases). Germline V gives CDR1 MNHEY, CDR2 SVGAGI. Trimming stripped 6 bases from V and 6 bases from J, with 15 bases between. The CDR3 is 14 amino acids. CDR3 nucleotides: TGTGCCAGCAGAAGACTAGAGGGAGGCAATGAGCAGTTCTTC. It codes for CASRRLEGGNEQFF.

This clone was detected only once. V usage is TRBV9 and J usage is TRBJ2-3, with 11 bases identical to TRBD2. J lost 2 bases, V lost 3 bases, and 14 bases had no gene match. From germline, CDR1 is SGDLS and CDR2 YYNGEE. The CDR3 extends over 19 amino acids. CDR3 sequence reads: CASSAPLWTSGSVTDTQYF. CDR3 bases: TGTGCCAGCAGCGCCCCCCTCTGGACTAGCGGGTCTGTCACAGATACGCAGTATTTT.

This chain connects TRBV7-7 to TRBJ1-1, with 7 bases identical to TRBD1. CDR1 SSHAT and CDR2 FNYEAQ come from the germline V gene (reference sequence). The J segment lost 2 bases and the V segment lost 5 bases, leaving 11 bases of the junction unmatched. CDR3 size: 16 residues. CDR3 sequence: CASSPLRTGTNTEAFF. The CDR3 nucleotides are TGTGCCAGCAGCCCCCTCAGGACAGGCACTAACACTGAAGCTTTCTTT.

The V and J genes are TRBV4-2 and TRBJ2-7, with 11 bases fitting TRBD2. After removal of 3 bases from V and 0 bases from J, the junction contained 7 bases not matched to a gene. CDR1 and CDR2 from the germline V gene are LGHNA and YNFKEQ. This CDR3 has 17 amino acids. The CDR3 loop reads CASSHGGLAGGSYEQYF. In DNA form, the CDR3 reads TGTGCCAGCAGCCACGGGGGGCTAGCGGGAGGCTCCTACGAGCAGTACTTC.

The CDR3 bases are TGCAGCGTAAACAGGGGGCTTGGAGAGACCCAGTACTTC. It yields the protein CSVNRGLGETQYF. The chain couples TRBV29-1 to TRBJ2-5; 9 nucleotides line up with TRBD1. The trim removed 6 bases at V and 4 bases at J, leaving 6 bases unmatched. The CDR3 loop spans 13 amino acids. Per the germline V gene, CDR1 is SQVTM and CDR2 is ANQGSEA.

The count of this clone is one. The chain recombines TRBV28 with TRBJ2-7; 7 positions agree with TRBD1. CDR1 and CDR2 from the germline V gene are MDHEN and SYDVKM. The junction had 11 bases not matched to a gene; V was cut back by 6 bases and J by 6 bases. This CDR3 has 14 amino acids. In DNA form, the CDR3 reads TGTGCCAGCAGGACCCAGGGACAGCCTCTCGAGCAGTACTTC. Its translation is CASRTQGQPLEQYF. The variable domain in full, completed from reference TRBV28 and TRBJ2-7, reads DVKVTQSSRYLVKRTGEKVFLECVQDMDHENMFWYRQDPGLGLRLIYFSYDVKMKEKGDIPEGYSVSREKKERFSLILESASTNQTSMYLCASRTQGQPLEQYFGPGTRLTVT.

In its sample, this clone was seen once. V and J are TRBV29-1 and TRBJ1-2; D might be TRBD1 (6 bases). Germline lookup yields CDR1 SQVTM and CDR2 ANQGSEA. The ends were cut back, 2 bases at V and 6 bases at J, with 13 bases in the middle. This CDR3 comprises 13 residues. Here the CDR3 reads CSVETGQSNGYTF. DNA of the CDR3: TGCAGCGTTGAAACCGGACAGTCGAATGGCTACACCTTC.

This rearrangement joins TRBV25-1 to TRBJ2-6; tentative D call: TRBD1 (5 bases). This CDR3 contains 16 residues. The ends were cut back, 9 bases at V and 0 bases at J, with 15 bases in the middle. CDR1 and CDR2 (germline): MGHDK, SYGVNS. The CDR3 bases are TGTGCCAGTGAGATGGGGCGAGCCTCTGGGGCCAACGTCCTGACTTTC. Translation gives CASEMGRASGANVLTF.

The genes are TRBV6-6 and TRBJ2-7; 8 positions agree with TRBD1. Germline assignment: CDR1 MNHNY and CDR2 SVGAGI (reference sequence). CDR3 length: 15 residues. J lost 6 bases, V lost 6 bases, and 13 bases had no gene match. The chain's CDR3 is CASSLIGQGQVEQYF. The DNA for the CDR3 is TGTGCCAGCAGCCTCATCGGACAGGGCCAAGTCGAGCAGTACTTC.

This rearrangement joins TRBV19 to TRBJ2-2; TRBD1 aligns across 7 bases. Trimming took 3 bases from V and 3 from J; bases not matched to a gene: 1. Germline assignment: CDR1 LNHDA and CDR2 SQIVND (reference sequence). CDR3 size: 14 residues. This chain's CDR3 is CASSIGTDTGELFF. DNA of the CDR3: TGTGCCAGTAGTATCGGGACAGACACCGGGGAGCTGTTTTTT.

A note on this clone: Distinct nucleotide sequences in the sample also encode this CDR3. The chain recombines TRBV10-3 with TRBJ1-5; D unresolved. Between the trimmed V and J ends, which lost 1 base and 3 bases, there was a span of 7 bases. CDR3 length: 14 residues. CDR1 and CDR2 from the germline V gene are ENHRY and SYGVKD. The CDR3 region has the DNA TGTGCCATCAGTGAGTGGGAGACCAATCAGCCCCAGCATTTT. It encodes CAISEWETNQPQHF.